A single sample gave rise to the 12 T cell receptor beta chains below, sequenced in a study of T cell clones after liver transplantation. Sequencing used immunoSEQ multiplex PCR; TCRdb keeps in-frame clones, though not all of them. The sample carries around 110,000 clones, 90% recorded once. Sequencing used CD4+ T cells from blood, obtained 12 months after liver transplant. These TCRs come from a human patient who received a liver transplant. A subset of T cells may come from the graft donor.

The V gene is TRBV9, the J gene TRBJ2-1, with 7 bases matching TRBD2. In germline, CDR1 is SGDLS, CDR2 YYNGEE. Germline trimming cut 1 base from V and 6 bases from J; bases unmatched to any gene: 7. The CDR3 has 15 residues. For the CDR3, the DNA is TGTGCCAGCAGCGTAAGGGACTACCCCGGCAATGAGCAGTTCTTC. Protein: CASSVRDYPGNEQFF.

The chain employs TRBV7-2 and TRBJ1-4, with D perhaps matching TRBD1 (6 bases). Germline V CDR1 and CDR2: SGHTA, FQGNSA. V was cut by 10 bases and J by 0 bases, with 12 bases left in between. The CDR3 loop spans 14 amino acids. The CDR3: CATRGQATNEKLFF. The CDR3 DNA reads TGTGCCACCCGGGGGCAGGCAACTAATGAAAAACTGTTTTTT.

J is TRBJ1-4 and V is TRBV11-2; 7 nucleotides match TRBD1. This CDR3 contains 17 residues. CDR1 SGHAT and CDR2 FQNNGV come from the germline V gene. V lost 1 base to trimming and J lost 7 bases; unmatched junction nucleotides: 12. The CDR3 DNA sequence: TGTGCCAGCAGCTTAGGGCTTCAGGGGGGCGCGGGTGAAAAACTGTTTTTT. Translation: CASSLGLQGGAGEKLFF.

V gene TRBV6-5 combines with J gene TRBJ1-2; D perhaps matches TRBD1 (6 bases). The V end lost 2 bases, the J end lost 8 bases, and 12 bases lay between the germline ends. CDR1 is MNHEY, CDR2 SVGAGI, per germline. CDR3 size: 13 residues. The CDR3 reads CASSYEGGRGYTF. The CDR3 DNA reads TGTGCCAGCAGTTACGAGGGGGGCAGAGGCTACACCTTC.

This sequence joins TRBV2 and TRBJ2-7; 12 positions agree with TRBD2. Germline loops: CDR1 SNHLY, CDR2 FYNNEI. This CDR3 has 14 residues. Losses at the gene ends were 7 bases for V and 7 bases for J; bases not matched to a gene: 8. The CDR3 loop reads CASTLTSGSFEQYF. CDR3 nucleotides: TGTGCCAGCACTTTGACTAGCGGGAGTTTTGAGCAGTACTTC. The full variable domain, with the rest looked up from reference TRBV2 and TRBJ2-7, is EPEVTQTPSHQVTQMGQEVILRCVPISNHLYFYWYRQILGQKVEFLVSFYNNEISEKSEIFDDQFSVERPDGSNFTLKIRSTKLEDSAMYFCASTLTSGSFEQYFGPGTRLTVT.

This rearrangement joins TRBV27 to TRBJ1-2; D perhaps matches TRBD1 (6 bases). The CDR3 runs 12 residues. The ends were cut back, 6 bases at V and 5 bases at J, with 10 bases in the middle. Germline CDR1 MNHEY, CDR2 SMNVEV (reference sequence). CDR3 sequence (DNA): TGTGCCAGCAGAGACAGGCATTATGGCTACACCTTC. Residues: CASRDRHYGYTF.

V usage is TRBV5-6 and J usage is TRBJ2-1; a weak D match, TRBD2 (7 bases). The CDR3 is made up of 16 amino acids. The V gene's germline CDR1 is SGHDT and CDR2 YYEEEE. V shed 4 bases and J shed 6 bases, with 20 bases lying between them. The CDR3: CASSSRGGESGNEQFF. CDR3 nucleotide sequence: TGTGCCAGCAGCAGTAGAGGGGGGGAGTCGGGCAATGAGCAGTTCTTC.

The table lists this clone with a count of one. The chain uses TRBV7-6 and TRBJ1-5; D gene ambiguous. The CDR3 consists of 14 residues. Trimming cost V 3 bases and J 6 bases, with 12 bases left between them. Germline V gives CDR1 SGHVS, CDR2 FNYEAQ. Written as DNA, the CDR3 is TGTGCCAGCAGCTTTTCGGGGTCGGGTCAGCCCCAGCATTTT. Translated: CASSFSGSGQPQHF.

This chain uses TRBV6-6 with TRBJ2-5, with unresolved D. The length of the CDR3 is 13 residues. Trimming took off 7 bases at V and 1 base at J, with 10 bases between the two ends. Per germline, CDR1 MNHNY and CDR2 SVGAGI (reference sequence). The DNA of the CDR3 is TGTGCCAGCAATCGGCAGTCCCAAGAGACCCAGTACTTC. Translated, it gives CASNRQSQETQYF.

This clone occurred once. The CDR3 spells CASSPTPSGRDNEQFF. The CDR3 nucleotides read TGTGCCAGCAGTCCTACCCCCTCCGGGAGGGATAATGAGCAGTTCTTC. The chain uses TRBV7-9 and TRBJ2-1; 8 bases are a match to TRBD2. Germline V gives CDR1 SEHNR, CDR2 FQNEAQ (reference sequence). V trimming: 6 bases; J trimming: 7 bases; junction bases outside the gene matches: 14. The CDR3 has 16 amino acids.

This chain links TRBV7-4 with TRBJ2-7; 11 bases align to TRBD2. V lost 5 bases, J lost 2 bases, and 8 bases stayed unmatched. Germline V gene lookup returns CDR1 SGHVT and CDR2 SQSDAQ. The CDR3 is 16 amino acids. The CDR3 nucleotides read TGTGCCAGCAGCACCGCACTAGCGGGAGACCCCTACGAGCAGTACTTC. Encoded protein: CASSTALAGDPYEQYF.

The rearrangement joins TRBV2 to TRBJ1-1, with 8 bases aligning to TRBD1. The CDR3 has 14 residues. Trimming cost V 7 bases and J 0 bases; bases outside gene matches: 4. Germline lookup yields CDR1 SNHLY and CDR2 FYNNEI. The CDR3 loop reads CASNTGGMNTEAFF. CDR3 DNA sequence: TGTGCCAGCAATACAGGGGGGATGAACACTGAAGCTTTCTTT.